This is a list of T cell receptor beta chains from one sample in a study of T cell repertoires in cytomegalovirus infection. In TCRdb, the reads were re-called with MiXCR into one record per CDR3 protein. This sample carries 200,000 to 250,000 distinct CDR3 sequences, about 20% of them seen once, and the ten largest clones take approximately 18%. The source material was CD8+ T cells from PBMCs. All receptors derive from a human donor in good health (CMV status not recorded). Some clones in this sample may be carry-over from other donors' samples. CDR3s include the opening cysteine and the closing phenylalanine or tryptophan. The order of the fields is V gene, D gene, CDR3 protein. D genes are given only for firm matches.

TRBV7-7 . CASSLGRVYGYTF
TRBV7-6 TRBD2 CASSAVVAGENIPGELFF
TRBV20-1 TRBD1 CSARTGGRYEAFF
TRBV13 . CASKPLGTSYNEQFF
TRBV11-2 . CASSLYGPDYEQYF
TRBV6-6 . CAISYSVNYEQYF
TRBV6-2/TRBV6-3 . CASSYSRYEQFF
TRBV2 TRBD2 CASTPGLAVSNEQFF
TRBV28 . CASSLLSGTANSPLHF
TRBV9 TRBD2 CASSPERDPSYEQYF
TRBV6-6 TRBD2 CASSGAVMTSGGETQYF
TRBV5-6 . CASSSDTTNTEAFF
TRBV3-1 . CASSQFGRGMENIQYF
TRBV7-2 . CASSSKPGELGTDTQYF
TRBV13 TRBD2 CASSPLGTSEYNEQFF
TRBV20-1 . CSARGLVSSYEQYF
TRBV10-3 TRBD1 CAISEETGVLQETQYF
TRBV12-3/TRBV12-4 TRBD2 CASSPTPIAGITDTQYF
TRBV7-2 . CASSLGPGIMNTEAFF
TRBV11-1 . CASSMRDNTYEQYF
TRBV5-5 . CASSLGVSISYNEQFF
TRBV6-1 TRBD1 CASSVDRGSEKLFF
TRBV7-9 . CASSFPLGSMNTEAFF
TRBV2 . CASSELVSNIGYTF
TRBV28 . CASRLYSEQYF
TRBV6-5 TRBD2 CASSYYSGGARVVNEQFF
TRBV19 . CASSIGNQPQHF
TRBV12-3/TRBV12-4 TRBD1 CASSLNRGDYNEQFF
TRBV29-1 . CSVEVTSVGTQETQYF
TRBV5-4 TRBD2 CASSISGGAAYEQYF
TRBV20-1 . CSARLPRNEKLFF
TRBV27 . CASSQDGLSNQPQHF
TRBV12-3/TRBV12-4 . CASSLSPYRNTEAFF
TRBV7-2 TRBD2 CASSLVTSGGEQFF
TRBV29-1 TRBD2 CSVDGTSGGPQETQYF
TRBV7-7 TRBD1 CASSPGQGNEQYF
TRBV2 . CASSGAGEAFF
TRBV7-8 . CASSLVSLSSYEQYF
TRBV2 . CASSEGTVRGLETQYF
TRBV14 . CASSLMWRDGETQYF
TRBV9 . CASSVGDYSGNTIYF
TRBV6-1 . CASSDISPDRYQETQYF
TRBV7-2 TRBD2 CASSLGAGGPGDTQYF
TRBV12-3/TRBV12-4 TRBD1 CASSLGTGFSGAEAFF
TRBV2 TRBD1 CASSSGQGAYEAFF
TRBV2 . CASSGQNGPGELFF
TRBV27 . CASSFTGKGNYEQYF
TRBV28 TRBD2 CASSSVRGVSYEQYF
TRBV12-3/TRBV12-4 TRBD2 CASSRTSGVYSYEQYF
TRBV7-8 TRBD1 CASSLPGQYSGANVLTF
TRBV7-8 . CASSLNIVGGRGTEAFF
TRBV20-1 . CSAVSVQESYGYTF
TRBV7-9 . CASSLQDVRF